Sequencing of this T cell receptor beta chain was carried out in a study of radiation and T cells in renal cell carcinoma. The study's findings and limits: In blood, top tumor clones expanded by 2 weeks, shrinking by 4.

The time point is: blood 4 weeks post-SBRT, at nephrectomy. The treatment was: 15 Gy SBRT to primary tumor, nephrectomy 4 weeks later. Nephrectomy followed 15 Gy stereotactic body radiation by 4 weeks. Germline-derived CDR1 and CDR2 are KGHSH and LQKENI. The CDR3 totals 16 residues. With V trimmed by 3 bases and J by 3 bases, 6 bases remained unmatched. Concerning this clone itself: Its antigen is still unknown.

Using immunoSEQ multiplex PCR, the repertoire was profiled, and TCRdb retains in-frame clones only, with some absent. The sample contains 150,000 or so clones, 88% of which appear only once. The source of this sequence is a woman in her fifties or sixties with renal cell carcinoma. The sequences come from blood, collected from a patient whose treatment included radiotherapy and nephrectomy. The chain links TRBV18 to TRBJ1-3; the match to TRBD1 covers 9 bases. The CDR3 DNA follows: TGTGCCAGCTCACCGAGACAGGGGGAAGATGGAAACACCATATATTTT. It codes for CASSPRQGEDGNTIYF.